This TCR beta chain is drawn from a study of human T cells and chemical hapten exposure (dated by TCRdb to about 2021). Looking at the study overall: For sensitization, 2% DPC in acetone was applied to an approximately 2 cm by approximately 2 cm area of upper inner arm skin. Alopecia areata with under or over 50% scalp involvement, alopecia totalis and alopecia universalis were represented in the patient cohort, which was mostly female. Libraries were pooled for sequencing, and per-sample TCR yields varied mainly because of small differences in library volumes within the pool. Patch testing was done on the upper back using Finn chambers containing 0.01% DPC, and results were scored after 6 days according to International Contact Dermatitis Research Group standards. Patients additionally received weekly therapeutic DPC doses to the scalp throughout the approximately 25-week study period. About 29 alopecia patients gave blood for TCR sequencing at one to four time points (pre-sensitization, 2, 6 and 24 weeks). Blood samples were taken from patients before sensitization (week 0) and then at 2, 6 and about 24 weeks after DPC sensitization. Peripheral blood TCR repertoire changes were tracked in vivo in alopecia patients during primary and secondary sensitization to the hapten diphenylcyclopropenone (DPC). Overall results and qualifications from the work: Expanded TCRs formed significantly more large CDR3 similarity clusters than pre-sensitization or healthy control sets, consistent with antigen-driven responses. The number of PT1 expanded TCRs positively correlated with patch test score, significant at thresholds 8, 16 and 32 but not 4. Repeated subsampling changed both the strength of the expansion versus patch-test correlation and the threshold at which the correlation became significant. Because every patient had alopecia, a presumed autoimmune disease, the patients' immune response might differ from that of healthy individuals. The number of TCRs above 1 in 1000 frequency did not change with DPC sensitization; there was no evidence of global repertoire structure alterations.

This clonotype was recorded many times. The antigen this receptor binds is unknown. No base quality information exists; no much larger clone differs at one position. Library construction relied on RACE. TCRdb names NextSeq 500 as the instrument used. During library preparation, unique molecular identifiers were attached to individual cDNA molecules so that TCRs could be counted in a quantitative, reproducible way. For every blood RNA sample, sequencing covered both the TCR alpha and TCR beta chains. As for how the authors treated the data: A median of roughly 98,000 TCRs per sample was observed, with a range of about 23,224 to 690,600. The Decombinator software suite was used to annotate the V, J and CDR3 of the TCR reads. To make PS versus PT1 abundance plots, every sample was subsampled to the same number of TCRs (28,000). Expanded TCRs were defined as absent before sensitization and observed at least eight times at the 2-week time point. TCRdb redid the processing of the public reads, applying fastp at Q25 and MiXCR, and retained in-frame beta chains. CDR3 protein duplicates are merged, each entry listing the most common genes and DNA. These V and J calls derive from TCRdb rather than the authors' analysis. The sample table records about 80,000 distinct CDR3 sequences; 14% of these occur just once. Roughly 4.6% of the sample comes from the top ten.

The time point label on this specimen signifies: pre-sensitization, week 0. The sample's treatment or condition, from its label and the paper: therapeutic diphenylcyclopropenone sensitization with weekly scalp DPC. Blood at each patch-test visit was drawn before the patch test was applied. Eligible patients were aged 18 to 70, diagnosed with alopecia, deemed suitable for DPC therapy, and excluded if pregnant. Unfractionated whole blood was collected in Tempus Blood RNA tubes, and total RNA was extracted from that blood. Sequences were derived from whole blood, sampled in connection with sensitization to the hapten diphenylcyclopropenone (DPC). The origin of this receptor is a woman between 50 and 59 years old with alopecia areata. Some clones in this sample may be carry-over from other donors' samples.

The nucleotide sequence reads as follows: TGCAGTGCCGGGTTAGACAGGGGAAGAGAGACCCAGTACTTC. Translated, this is CSAGLDRGRETQYF. The sequence joins TRBV20-1 to TRBJ2-5, and 8 junction bases match TRBD1. The CDR3, from cysteine to phenylalanine, totals 14 residues. The entry retains the CDR3 DNA only, 42 bases that are in frame from base 1. According to the germline V gene (reference sequence), CDR1 reads DFQATT and CDR2 reads SNEGSKA. Here V drops 6 bases and J drops 4 bases, and the junction holds 10 bases not matched to any gene.